This record covers a single TCR beta chain. Original analysis: By means of reference gene primer amplification, nucleated cell counts were estimated. Assay: immunoSEQ multiplex PCR; the TCRdb copy retains only in-frame clones and omits some. The V and J calls and clone size were taken over from that table, and D and trimming were inferred from the DNA. This repertoire shows 150,000 or so clones, about 82% found once; its top ten account for 3.5% to 5.5%. The sample is drawn from a study of blood T cell repertoires in COVID-19. Background on the study: Specimens from acute and convalescent COVID-19 originated in the United States, Italy and Spain. Nucleic acid was either cDNA or gDNA, and it came from T cells, B-cell-depleted T cells, or PBMCs.

From germline, CDR1 is SNHLY and CDR2 FYNNEI. This CDR3 has 15 amino acids. V dropped 6 bases and J dropped 3; count of bases not matched to a gene: 10. The rearrangement links TRBV2 to TRBJ1-2; 7 bases align to TRBD1. This sequence originates from a woman older than 75 with active or convalescent COVID-19. What was sequenced was peripheral blood. The DNA of the CDR3 is TGTGCCAGCAGATCACCGGGACAGCCCCACTATGGCTACACCTTC. Protein product: CASRSPGQPHYGYTF.